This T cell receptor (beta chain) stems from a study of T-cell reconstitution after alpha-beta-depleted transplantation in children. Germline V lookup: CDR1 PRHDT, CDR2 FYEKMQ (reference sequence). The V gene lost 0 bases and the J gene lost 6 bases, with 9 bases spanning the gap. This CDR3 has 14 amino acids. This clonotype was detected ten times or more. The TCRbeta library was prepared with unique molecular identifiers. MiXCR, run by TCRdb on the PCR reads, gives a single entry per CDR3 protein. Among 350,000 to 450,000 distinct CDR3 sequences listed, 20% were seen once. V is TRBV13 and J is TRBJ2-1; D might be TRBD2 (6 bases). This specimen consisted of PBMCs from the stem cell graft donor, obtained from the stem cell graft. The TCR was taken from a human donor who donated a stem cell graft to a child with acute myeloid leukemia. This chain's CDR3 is CASSLGRRANEQFF. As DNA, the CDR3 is TGTGCCAGCAGCTTAGGGCGGAGGGCCAATGAGCAGTTCTTC.